This TCR beta chain was retrieved from a study of glioma-infiltrating T cells. About this clonotype itself: What it binds is not known.

Amplification of TCR alpha and beta CDR3 regions from RNA used iRepertoire nested multiplex PCR. TCRdb re-called the multiplex PCR reads through MiXCR, storing one row per CDR3 protein. The sample includes about 400,000 distinct CDR3 sequences, more than 35% of them seen just once. V was pared by 4 bases and J by 2 bases, with 15 bases between. In germline, CDR1 is LGHNA, CDR2 YSLEER. This CDR3 region has 16 residues. General observations from the study: A blood CDR3 motif signature was depleted in highly divergent patients.

Specimen: glioma tissue, nonneoplastic brain tissue, or PBMCs (not recorded which). V and J are TRBV4-3 and TRBJ1-5; D gene uncertain. This TCR was sampled from a human donor with low-grade glioma or glioblastoma, undergoing nonglioma brain surgery, or in good health (not recorded which). Here the CDR3 DNA reads TGCGCCAGCAGCCTAGATTGGGTTACTGGCAATCAGCCCCAGCATTTT. It encodes CASSLDWVTGNQPQHF.